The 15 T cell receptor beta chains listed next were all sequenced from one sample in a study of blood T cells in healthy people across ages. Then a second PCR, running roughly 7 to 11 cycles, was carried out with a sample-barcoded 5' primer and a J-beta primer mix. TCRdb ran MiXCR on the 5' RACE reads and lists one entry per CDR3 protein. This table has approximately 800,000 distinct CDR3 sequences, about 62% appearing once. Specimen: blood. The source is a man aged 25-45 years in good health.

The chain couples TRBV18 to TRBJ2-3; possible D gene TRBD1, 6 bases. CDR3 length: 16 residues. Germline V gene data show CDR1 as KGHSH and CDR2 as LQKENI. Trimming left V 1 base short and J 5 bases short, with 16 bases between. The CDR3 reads CASSPRPAGAGDTQYF. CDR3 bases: TGTGCCAGCTCACCACGGCCCGCAGGGGCGGGAGATACGCAGTATTTT.

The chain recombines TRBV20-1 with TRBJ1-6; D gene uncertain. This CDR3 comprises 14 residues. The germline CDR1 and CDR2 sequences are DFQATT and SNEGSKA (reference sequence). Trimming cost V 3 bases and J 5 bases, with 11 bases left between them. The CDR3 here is CSASPGQNNSPLHF. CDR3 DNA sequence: TGCAGTGCTAGTCCCGGGCAGAATAATTCACCCCTCCACTTT.

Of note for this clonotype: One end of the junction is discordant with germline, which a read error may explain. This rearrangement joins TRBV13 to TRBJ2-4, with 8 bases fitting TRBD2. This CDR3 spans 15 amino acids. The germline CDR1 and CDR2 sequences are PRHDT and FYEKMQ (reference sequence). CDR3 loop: CASSLGGRVKNIQYF. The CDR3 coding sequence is TGTGCCAGCAGCTTAGGCGGGAGGGTCAAAAACATTCAGTATTTC.

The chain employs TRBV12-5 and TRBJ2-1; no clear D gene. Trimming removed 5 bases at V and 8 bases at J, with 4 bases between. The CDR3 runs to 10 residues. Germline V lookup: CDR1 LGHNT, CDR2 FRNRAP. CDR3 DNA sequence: TGTGCTAGTGGTCAATATGAGCAGTTCTTC. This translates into CASGQYEQFF.

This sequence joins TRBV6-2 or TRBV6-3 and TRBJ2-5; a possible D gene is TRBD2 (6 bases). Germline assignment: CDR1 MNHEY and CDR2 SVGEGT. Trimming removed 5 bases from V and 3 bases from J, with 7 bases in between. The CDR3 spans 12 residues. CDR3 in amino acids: CASSRREETQYF. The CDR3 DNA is TGTGCCAGCAGTAGGAGGGAAGAGACCCAGTACTTC.

CDR3 sequence (DNA): TGCGCCAGCAGCCCTGGATACGGGAGACTCACAGATACGCAGTATTTT. Translating gives CASSPGYGRLTDTQYF. V usage is TRBV5-1 and J usage is TRBJ2-3; maybe TRBD2 (6 bases). V was clipped by 4 bases and J by 2 bases, with 17 bases between them. Germline values: CDR1 SGHRS, CDR2 YFSETQ. The CDR3 sequence is 16 residues long.

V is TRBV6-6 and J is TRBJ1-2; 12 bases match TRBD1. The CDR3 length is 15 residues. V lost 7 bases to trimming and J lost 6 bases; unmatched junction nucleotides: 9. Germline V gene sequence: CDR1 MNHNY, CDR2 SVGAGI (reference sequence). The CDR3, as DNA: TGTGCCAGCACTATGGGGACAGGGGGCGCGCATGGCTACACCTTC. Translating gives CASTMGTGGAHGYTF.

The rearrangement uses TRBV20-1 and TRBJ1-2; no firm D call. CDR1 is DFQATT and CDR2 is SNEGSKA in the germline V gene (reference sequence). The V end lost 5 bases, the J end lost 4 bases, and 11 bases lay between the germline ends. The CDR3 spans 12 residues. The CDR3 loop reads CSAVIGSYGYTF. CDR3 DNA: TGCAGTGCTGTGATCGGGTCCTATGGCTACACCTTC.

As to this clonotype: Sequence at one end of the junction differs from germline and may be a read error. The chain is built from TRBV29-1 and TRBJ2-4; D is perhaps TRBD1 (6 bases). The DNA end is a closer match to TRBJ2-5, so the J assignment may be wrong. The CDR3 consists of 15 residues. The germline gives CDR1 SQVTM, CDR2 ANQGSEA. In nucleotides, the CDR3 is TGCAGCGTTCAGCGGTCAGGACAGAACCAAGGGACCCAGTACTTC. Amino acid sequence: CSVQRSGQNQGTQYF.

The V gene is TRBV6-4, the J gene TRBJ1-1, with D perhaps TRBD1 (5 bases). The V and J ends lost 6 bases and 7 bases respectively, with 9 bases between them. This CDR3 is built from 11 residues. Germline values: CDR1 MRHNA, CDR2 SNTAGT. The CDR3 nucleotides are TGTGCCAGCAGAGGACATGGTGAAGCTTTCTTT. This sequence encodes CASRGHGEAFF.

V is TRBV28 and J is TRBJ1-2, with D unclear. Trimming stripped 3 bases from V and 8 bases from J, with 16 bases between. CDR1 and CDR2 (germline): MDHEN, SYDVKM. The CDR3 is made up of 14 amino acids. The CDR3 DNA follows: TGTGCCAGCAGTTTTCCGGGAGCCCGGGGAGGCTACACCTTC. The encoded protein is CASSFPGARGGYTF.

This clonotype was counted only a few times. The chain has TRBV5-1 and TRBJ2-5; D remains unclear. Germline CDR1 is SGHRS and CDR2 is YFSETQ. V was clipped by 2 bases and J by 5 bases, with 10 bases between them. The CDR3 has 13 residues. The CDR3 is CASSLRTRETQYF. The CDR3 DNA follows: TGCGCCAGCAGCTTACGGACGAGGGAGACCCAGTACTTC.

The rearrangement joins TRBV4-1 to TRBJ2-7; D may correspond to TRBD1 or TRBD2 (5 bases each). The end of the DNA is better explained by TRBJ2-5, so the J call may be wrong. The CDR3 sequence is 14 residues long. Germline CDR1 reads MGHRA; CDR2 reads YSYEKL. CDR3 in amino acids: CASAKGPSSETQYF. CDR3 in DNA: TGCGCCAGCGCTAAGGGACCATCATCGGAGACCCAGTACTTC.

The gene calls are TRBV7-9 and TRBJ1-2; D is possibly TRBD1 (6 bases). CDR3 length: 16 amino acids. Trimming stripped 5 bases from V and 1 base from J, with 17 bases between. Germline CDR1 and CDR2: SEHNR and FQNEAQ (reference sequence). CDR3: CASSPGAGEDNYGYTF. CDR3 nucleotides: TGTGCCAGCAGCCCCGGGGCAGGGGAAGATAACTATGGCTACACCTTC.

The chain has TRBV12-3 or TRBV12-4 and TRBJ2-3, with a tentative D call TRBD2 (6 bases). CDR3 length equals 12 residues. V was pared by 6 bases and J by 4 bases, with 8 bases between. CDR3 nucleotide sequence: TGTGCCAGCAGAACGGGGGCAGATACGCAGTATTTT. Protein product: CASRTGADTQYF.